Included here is one T cell receptor beta chain sequence, with context. The source of the sample is a study of blood T cell repertoires in COVID-19. About the research overall: Donors in the United States, Italy and Spain gave samples during acute or convalescent COVID-19. T cells, B-cell-depleted T cells, or PBMCs supplied cDNA or gDNA.

The CDR3 consists of 17 residues. Germline V gene lookup returns CDR1 SGHAT and CDR2 FQNNGV. Trimming removed 5 bases from V and 2 bases from J, with 18 bases in between. In the original analysis: Estimation of nucleated cell counts was performed using reference gene primer amplification. Produced via immunoSEQ multiplex PCR; TCRdb's table is partial and in-frame only. The V and J calls and clone size are taken from that table; D and trimming were inferred from the DNA. The data show around 250,000 clones, 86% seen once. This sequence was found in an elderly man with acute or convalescent COVID-19. The chain joins TRBV11-2 to TRBJ2-2; perhaps TRBD1 as D (6 bases). Sequenced: peripheral blood. Here the CDR3 reads CASSLPGAGRNTGELFF. CDR3 sequence (DNA): TGTGCCAGCAGCCTCCCAGGGGCAGGGCGTAACACCGGGGAGCTGTTTTTT.